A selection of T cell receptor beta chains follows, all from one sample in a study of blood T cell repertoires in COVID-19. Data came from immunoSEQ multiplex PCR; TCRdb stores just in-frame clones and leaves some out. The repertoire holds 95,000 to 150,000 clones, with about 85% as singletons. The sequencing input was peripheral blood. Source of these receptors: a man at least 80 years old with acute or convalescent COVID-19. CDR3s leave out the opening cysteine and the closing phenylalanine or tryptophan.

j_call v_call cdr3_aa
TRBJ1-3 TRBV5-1 ASSQTFGLAGDTIY
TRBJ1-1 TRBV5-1 ASSQWTGENTEAF
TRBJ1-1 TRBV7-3 ASSLLTVSNTEAF
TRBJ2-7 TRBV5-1 ASSPTSRGYEQY
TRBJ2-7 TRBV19 ASSIRPSAQYEQY
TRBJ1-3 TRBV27 ASSENYNYLSGNTIY
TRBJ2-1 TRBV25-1 ASSERGRAVNEQF
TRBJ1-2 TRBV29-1 SVTGTPKNYGYT
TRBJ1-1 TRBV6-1 ASSDRGLSQTEAF
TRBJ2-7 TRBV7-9 ASSQTGVNEQY
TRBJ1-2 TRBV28 ASTADSYGYT
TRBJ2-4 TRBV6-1 ASSEFLPGQGNGAKNIQY
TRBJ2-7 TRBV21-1 ASSPEDGPR
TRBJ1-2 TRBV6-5 ASTKTGGLYGYT
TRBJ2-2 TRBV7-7 ASSTRTGGTGELF
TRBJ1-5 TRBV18 ASSLHRGDQPQH
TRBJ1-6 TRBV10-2 ASSESETYNSPLH
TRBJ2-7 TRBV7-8 ASSLRGGAIEQY
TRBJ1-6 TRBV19 ASQDRGIGNSPLH
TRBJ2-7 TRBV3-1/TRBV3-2 ASSQTGQEQY
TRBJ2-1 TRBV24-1 ATSDWGGEGSYNEQF
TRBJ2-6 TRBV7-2 ASSRLAYGQVGANVLT
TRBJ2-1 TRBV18 ASSPDYEQF
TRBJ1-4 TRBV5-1 ASSLGSGMWTNEKLF
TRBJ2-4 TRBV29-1 SVEAGGGRAKNIQY
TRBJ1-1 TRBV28 ASSHYKATAFSLNTEAF
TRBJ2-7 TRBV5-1 ASSLLGTSGAYEQY
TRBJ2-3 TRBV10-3 AIRYSDREGTDTQY
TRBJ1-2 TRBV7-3 ASSLTGVGDYT
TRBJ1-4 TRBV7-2 ASRQYPGKLF
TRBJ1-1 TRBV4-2 ASSLTGQGVMNTEAF
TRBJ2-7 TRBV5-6 ASSDTGTTVYEQY
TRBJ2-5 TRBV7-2 ASSTGAGGYQETQY
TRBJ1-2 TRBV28 ASSLQENYGYT
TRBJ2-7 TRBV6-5 ASRTGFDEQY
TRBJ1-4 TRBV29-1 SVEGSGQGSTNEKLF
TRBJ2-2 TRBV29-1 SASGSTNTGELF
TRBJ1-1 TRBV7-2 ASSLLLPETEAF
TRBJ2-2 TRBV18 ASSPPSNTGELF
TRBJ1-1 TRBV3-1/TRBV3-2 ASSPREGWGSTEAF
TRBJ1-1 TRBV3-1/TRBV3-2 ASTSALGGTEAF
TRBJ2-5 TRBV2 ASRSGTNQETQY
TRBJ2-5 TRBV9 ASSVGTSAQETQY
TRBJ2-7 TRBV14 ASSQVPRTGEQY
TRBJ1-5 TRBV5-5 ASSFSGQGGQPQH
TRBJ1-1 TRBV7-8 ASSLVAAQGFDTEAF
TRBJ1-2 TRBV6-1 ASSEALVGDRYGYT
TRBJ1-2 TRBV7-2 ASSLRTGGRGDIGYT
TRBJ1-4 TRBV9 ASSPSTGLSPNEKLF
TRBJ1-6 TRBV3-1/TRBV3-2 ASSPGTAPSSYNSPLH
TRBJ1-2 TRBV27 ASSRLGTRFGYT
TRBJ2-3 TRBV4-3 ASSQDRTGGRPDTQY
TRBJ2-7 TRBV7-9 ASSLEGTGGKGEQY
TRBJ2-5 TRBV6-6 ASSAGGEETQY
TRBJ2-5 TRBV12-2 ASRLPPSSVQETQY